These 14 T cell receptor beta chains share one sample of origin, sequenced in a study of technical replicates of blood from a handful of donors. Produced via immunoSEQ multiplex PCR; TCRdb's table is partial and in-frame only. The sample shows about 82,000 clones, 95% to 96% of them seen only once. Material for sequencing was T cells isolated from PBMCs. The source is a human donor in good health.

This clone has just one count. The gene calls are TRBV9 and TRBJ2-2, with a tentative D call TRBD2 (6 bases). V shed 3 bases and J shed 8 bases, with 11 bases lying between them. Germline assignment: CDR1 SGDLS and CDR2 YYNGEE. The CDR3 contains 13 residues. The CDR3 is CASSARGAGELFF. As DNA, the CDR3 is TGTGCCAGCAGCGCCCGCGGGGCTGGGGAGCTGTTTTTT.

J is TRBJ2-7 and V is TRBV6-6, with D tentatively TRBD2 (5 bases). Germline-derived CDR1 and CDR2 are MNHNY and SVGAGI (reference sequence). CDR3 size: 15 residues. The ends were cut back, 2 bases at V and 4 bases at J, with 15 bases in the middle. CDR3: CASSYKGSDGYEQYF. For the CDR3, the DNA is TGTGCCAGCAGTTACAAAGGTAGCGATGGGTACGAGCAGTACTTC.

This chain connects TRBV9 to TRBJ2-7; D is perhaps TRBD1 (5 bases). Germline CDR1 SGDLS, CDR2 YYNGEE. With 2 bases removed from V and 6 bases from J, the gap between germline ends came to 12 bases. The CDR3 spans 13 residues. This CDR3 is CASSVGRVGEQYF. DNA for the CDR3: TGTGCCAGCAGCGTTGGCAGGGTTGGCGAGCAGTACTTC.

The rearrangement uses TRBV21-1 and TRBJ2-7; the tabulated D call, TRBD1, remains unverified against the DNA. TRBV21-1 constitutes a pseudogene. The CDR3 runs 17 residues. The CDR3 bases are TGTGCCAGCAGCAAAGAGGGGTATGGAGTGTCTTCCTACGAGCAGTACTTC. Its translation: CASSKEGYGVSSYEQYF.

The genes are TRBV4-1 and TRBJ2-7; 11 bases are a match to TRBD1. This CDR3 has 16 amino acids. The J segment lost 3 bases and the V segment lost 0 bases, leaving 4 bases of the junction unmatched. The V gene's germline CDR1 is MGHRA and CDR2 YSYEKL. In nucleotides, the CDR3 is TGCGCCAGCAGCCAAGAGGAAGGGACAGGGGGCTACGAGCAGTACTTC. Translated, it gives CASSQEEGTGGYEQYF.

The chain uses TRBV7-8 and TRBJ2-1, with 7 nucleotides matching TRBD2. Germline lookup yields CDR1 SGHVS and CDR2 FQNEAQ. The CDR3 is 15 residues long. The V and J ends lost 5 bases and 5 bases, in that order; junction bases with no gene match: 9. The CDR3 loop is CASSQTQAGNNEQFF. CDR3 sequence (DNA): TGTGCCAGCAGCCAAACACAAGCGGGAAACAATGAGCAGTTCTTC.

The CDR3 DNA reads as TGCAGCGTTGAAGTAGCGGGGGCCTACGAGCAGTACTTC. The encoded protein is CSVEVAGAYEQYF. This chain joins TRBV29-1 and TRBJ2-7; 9 positions match TRBD2. The V gene's germline CDR1 is SQVTM and CDR2 ANQGSEA. The CDR3 extends over 13 amino acids. With 1 base clipped from V and 2 bases from J, the junction kept 0 bases outside the gene matches.

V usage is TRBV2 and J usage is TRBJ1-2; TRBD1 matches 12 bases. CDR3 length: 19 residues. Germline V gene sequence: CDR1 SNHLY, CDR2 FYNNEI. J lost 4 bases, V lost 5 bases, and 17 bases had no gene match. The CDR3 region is CASSLLNPGTGGASYGYTF. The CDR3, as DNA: TGTGCCAGCAGTTTACTGAACCCCGGGACAGGGGGCGCTTCCTATGGCTACACCTTC.

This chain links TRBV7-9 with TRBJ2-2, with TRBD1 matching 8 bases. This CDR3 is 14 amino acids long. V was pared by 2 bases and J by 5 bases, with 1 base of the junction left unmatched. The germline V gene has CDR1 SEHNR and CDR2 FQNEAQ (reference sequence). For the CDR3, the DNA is TGTGCCAGCAGCTTACAGGGGGCGACCGGGGAGCTGTTTTTT. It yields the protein CASSLQGATGELFF.

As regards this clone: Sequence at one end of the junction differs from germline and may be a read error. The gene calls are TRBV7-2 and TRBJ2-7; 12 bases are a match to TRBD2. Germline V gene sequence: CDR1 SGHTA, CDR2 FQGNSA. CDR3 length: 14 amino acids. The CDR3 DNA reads TGTGCCAGCAGCCTAGCGGGAGGGCGACACGAGCAGTACTTC. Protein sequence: CASSLAGGRHEQYF.

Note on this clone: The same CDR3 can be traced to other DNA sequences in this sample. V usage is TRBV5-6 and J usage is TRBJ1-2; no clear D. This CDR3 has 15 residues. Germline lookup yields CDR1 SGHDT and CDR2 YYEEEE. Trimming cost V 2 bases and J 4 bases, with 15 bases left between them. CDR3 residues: CASSLVDRDGYGYTF. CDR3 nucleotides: TGTGCCAGCAGCTTAGTTGACCGGGATGGCTATGGCTACACCTTC.

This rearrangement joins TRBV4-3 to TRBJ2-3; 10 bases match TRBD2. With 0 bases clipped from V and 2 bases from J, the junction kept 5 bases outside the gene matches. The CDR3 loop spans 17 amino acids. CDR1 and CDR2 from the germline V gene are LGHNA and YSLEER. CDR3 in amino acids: CASSQDPGLAATDTQYF. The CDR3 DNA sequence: TGCGCCAGCAGCCAAGATCCCGGACTAGCGGCCACAGATACGCAGTATTTT.

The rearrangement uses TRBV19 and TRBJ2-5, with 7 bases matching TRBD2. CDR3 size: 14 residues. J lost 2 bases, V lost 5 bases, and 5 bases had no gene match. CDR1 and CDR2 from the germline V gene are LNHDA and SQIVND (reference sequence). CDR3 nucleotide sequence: TGTGCCAGTAGTTACGGGGGGTCTCAAGAGACCCAGTACTTC. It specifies CASSYGGSQETQYF.

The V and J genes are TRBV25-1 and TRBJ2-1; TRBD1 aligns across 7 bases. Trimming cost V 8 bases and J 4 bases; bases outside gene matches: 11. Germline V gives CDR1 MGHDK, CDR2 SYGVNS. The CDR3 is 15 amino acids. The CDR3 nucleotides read TGTGCCAGCTCCCAGGGGTCGACAGGGTACAATGAGCAGTTCTTC. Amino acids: CASSQGSTGYNEQFF.